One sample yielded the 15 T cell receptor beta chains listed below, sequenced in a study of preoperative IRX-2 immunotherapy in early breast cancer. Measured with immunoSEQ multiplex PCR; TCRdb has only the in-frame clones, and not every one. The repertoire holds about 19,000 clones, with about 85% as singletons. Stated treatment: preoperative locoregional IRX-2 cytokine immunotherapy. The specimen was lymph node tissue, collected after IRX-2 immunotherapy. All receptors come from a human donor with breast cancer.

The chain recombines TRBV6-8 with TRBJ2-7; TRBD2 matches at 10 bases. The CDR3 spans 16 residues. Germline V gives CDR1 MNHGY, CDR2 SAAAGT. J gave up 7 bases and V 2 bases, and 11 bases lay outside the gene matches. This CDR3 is CASSYRQSGRAGEQYF. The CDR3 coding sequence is TGTGCCAGCAGTTACCGGCAGAGCGGGAGGGCGGGGGAGCAGTACTTC.

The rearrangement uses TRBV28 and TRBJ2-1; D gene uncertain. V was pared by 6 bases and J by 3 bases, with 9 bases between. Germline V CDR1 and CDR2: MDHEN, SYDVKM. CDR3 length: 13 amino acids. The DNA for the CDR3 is TGTGCCAGCAGCCGGCCCGACTACAATGAGCAGTTCTTC. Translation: CASSRPDYNEQFF.

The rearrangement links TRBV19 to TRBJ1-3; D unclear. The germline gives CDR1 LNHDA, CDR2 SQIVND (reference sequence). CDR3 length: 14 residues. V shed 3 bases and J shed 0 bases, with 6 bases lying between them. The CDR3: CASSILNSGNTIYF. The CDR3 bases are TGTGCCAGTAGTATCCTAAACTCTGGAAACACCATATATTTT.

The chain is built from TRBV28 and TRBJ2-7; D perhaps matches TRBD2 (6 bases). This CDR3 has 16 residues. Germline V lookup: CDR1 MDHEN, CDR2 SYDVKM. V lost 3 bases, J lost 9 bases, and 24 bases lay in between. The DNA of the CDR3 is TGTGCCAGCAGTTTGAGGATCCGAGGGCTTGGGCGGGGGCAGTACTTC. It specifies CASSLRIRGLGRGQYF.

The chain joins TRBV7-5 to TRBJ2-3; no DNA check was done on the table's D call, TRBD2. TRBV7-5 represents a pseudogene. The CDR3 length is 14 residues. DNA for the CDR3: TGTGCCAGCAGACGTAGCGGGGGGACAGATACGCAGTATTTT. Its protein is CASRRSGGTDTQYF.

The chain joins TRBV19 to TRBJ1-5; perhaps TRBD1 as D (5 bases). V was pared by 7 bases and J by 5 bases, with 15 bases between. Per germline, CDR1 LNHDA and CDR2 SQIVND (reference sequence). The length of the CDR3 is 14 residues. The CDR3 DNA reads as TGTGCCAGTAAATTGGGGGAAGGGTATCAGCCCCAGCATTTT. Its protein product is CASKLGEGYQPQHF.

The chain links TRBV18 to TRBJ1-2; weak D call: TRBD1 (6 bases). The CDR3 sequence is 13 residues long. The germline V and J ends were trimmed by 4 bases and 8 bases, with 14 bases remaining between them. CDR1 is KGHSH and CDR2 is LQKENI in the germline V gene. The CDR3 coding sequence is TGTGCCAGCTCACAGGGCAGGGGAGACGGCTACACCTTC. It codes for CASSQGRGDGYTF.

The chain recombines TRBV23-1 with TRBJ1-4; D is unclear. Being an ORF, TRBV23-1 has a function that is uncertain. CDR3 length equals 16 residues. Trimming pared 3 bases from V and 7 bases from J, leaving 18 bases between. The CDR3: CASSHPGTVASEKLFF. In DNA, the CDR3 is TGCGCCAGCAGTCACCCCGGCACCGTGGCTTCTGAAAAACTGTTTTTT.

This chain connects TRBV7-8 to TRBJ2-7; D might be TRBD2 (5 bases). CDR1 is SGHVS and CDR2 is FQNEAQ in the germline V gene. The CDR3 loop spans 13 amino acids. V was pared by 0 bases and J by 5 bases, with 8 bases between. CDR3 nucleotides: TGTGCCAGCAGCTTAGCTGGAGGACACGAGCAGTACTTC. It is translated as CASSLAGGHEQYF.

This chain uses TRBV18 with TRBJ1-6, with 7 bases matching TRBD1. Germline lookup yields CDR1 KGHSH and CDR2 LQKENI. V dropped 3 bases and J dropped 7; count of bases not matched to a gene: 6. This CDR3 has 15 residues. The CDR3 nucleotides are TGTGCCAGCTCACCCCGACAGGGTCGGAATTCACCCCTCCACTTT. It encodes CASSPRQGRNSPLHF. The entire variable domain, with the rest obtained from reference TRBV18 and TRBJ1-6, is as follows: NAGVMQNPRHLVRRRGQEARLRCSPMKGHSHVYWYRQLPEEGLKFMVYLQKENIIDESGMPKERFSAEFPKEGPSILRIQQVVRGDSAAYFCASSPRQGRNSPLHFGNGTRLTVT.

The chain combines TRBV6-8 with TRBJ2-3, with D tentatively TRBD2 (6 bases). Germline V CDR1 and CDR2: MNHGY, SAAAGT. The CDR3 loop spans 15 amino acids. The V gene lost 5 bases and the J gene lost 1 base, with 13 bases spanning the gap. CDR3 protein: CASSGYGGGTDTQYF. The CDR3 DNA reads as TGTGCCAGCAGTGGATATGGCGGGGGCACAGATACGCAGTATTTT.

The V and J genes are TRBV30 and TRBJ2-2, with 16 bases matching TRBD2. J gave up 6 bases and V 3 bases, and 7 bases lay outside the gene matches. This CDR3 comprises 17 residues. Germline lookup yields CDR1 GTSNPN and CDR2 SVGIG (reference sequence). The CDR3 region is CAWSEPGTSGGAGELFF. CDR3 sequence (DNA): TGTGCCTGGAGCGAACCCGGGACTAGCGGGGGGGCCGGGGAGCTGTTTTTT.

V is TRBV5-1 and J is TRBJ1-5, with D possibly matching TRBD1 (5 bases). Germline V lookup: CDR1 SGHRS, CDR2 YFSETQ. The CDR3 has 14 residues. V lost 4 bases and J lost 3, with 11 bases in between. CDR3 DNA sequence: TGCGCCAGCAGCCGCTCAGGGAACAATCAGCCCCAGCATTTT. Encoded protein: CASSRSGNNQPQHF.

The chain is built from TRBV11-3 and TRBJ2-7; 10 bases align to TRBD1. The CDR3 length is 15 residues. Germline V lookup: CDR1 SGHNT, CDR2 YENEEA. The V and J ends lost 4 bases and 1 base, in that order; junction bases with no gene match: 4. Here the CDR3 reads CASSSGQGSSYEQYF. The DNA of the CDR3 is TGTGCCAGCAGCTCGGGACAGGGGAGTTCCTACGAGCAGTACTTC. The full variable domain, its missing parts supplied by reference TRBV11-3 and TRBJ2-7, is EAGVVQSPRYKIIEKKQPVAFWCNPISGHNTLYWYLQNLGQGPELLIRYENEEAVDDSQLPKDRFSAERLKGVDSTLKIQPAELGDSAVYLCASSSGQGSSYEQYFGPGTRLTVT.

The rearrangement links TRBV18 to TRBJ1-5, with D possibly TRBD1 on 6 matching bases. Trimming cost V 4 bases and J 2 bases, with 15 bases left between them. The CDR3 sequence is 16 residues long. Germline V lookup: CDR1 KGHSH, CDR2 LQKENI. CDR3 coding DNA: TGTGCCAGCTCACAAGCGAGTTCAGGGGGCAATCAGCCCCAGCATTTT. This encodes CASSQASSGGNQPQHF.